The source of this TCR beta chain is a study of cytomegalovirus exposure and HLA in healthy donors. Study conclusions and caveats: TCR beta V segments were, for the most part, productive about 87% or about 30% of the time in an earlier analysis. TCR beta V- and J-gene trimming, according to a later analysis, was linked to a missense DCLRE1C variant. The study labeled more than 150 TCR beta chains cytomegalovirus-associated.

PCR employed 60 Vbeta and 13 Jbeta primers. Generated by immunoSEQ multiplex PCR, the TCRdb table keeps only in-frame clones and is missing some. The sample lists about 160,000 clones; over 75% were seen once. This clone was detected a few times. Its specificity is not known. V lost 3 bases, J lost 1 base, and 5 bases stayed unmatched. The length of the CDR3 is 16 residues. Germline V gives CDR1 MDHEN, CDR2 SYDVKM. This chain joins TRBV28 and TRBJ2-2; 7 bases line up with TRBD2. The TCR originated in a man in his forties in good health and CMV-seronegative. Sequencing used PBMCs. The CDR3 DNA sequence: TGTGCCAGCAGTTTTGTAAGCGGGGTGAACACCGGGGAGCTGTTTTTT. It translates to CASSFVSGVNTGELFF. The full variable domain, completed using reference TRBV28 and TRBJ2-2, is DVKVTQSSRYLVKRTGEKVFLECVQDMDHENMFWYRQDPGLGLRLIYFSYDVKMKEKGDIPEGYSVSREKKERFSLILESASTNQTSMYLCASSFVSGVNTGELFFGEGSRLTVL.